This T cell receptor (beta chain) was captured by sequencing in a study of Ad26.COV2.S vaccination and SARS-CoV-2 variants. Study as a whole: A participant enrolled in the COV1001 Ad26.COV2.S trial arm provided the sample.

Treatment defined: about 20 received Ad26.COV2.S at low or high dose, single or two shots; about 5 received placebo; per-sample allocation not given. Collection of the samples took place on day 63 after the first injection of vaccine or placebo. The protocol was immunoSEQ multiplex PCR, while the TCRdb copy is restricted to in-frame clones and leaves out a portion. Of around 300,000 clones detected, about 90% appear once; the ten largest clones hold 4.5% to 7%. V dropped 5 bases and J dropped 7; count of bases not matched to a gene: 8. The CDR3 has 15 amino acids. Germline CDR1 reads MDHEN; CDR2 reads SYDVKM.

The chain has TRBV28 and TRBJ1-4; TRBD1 aligns across 9 bases. Here the sequenced sample was peripheral blood, taken in a trial of Ad26.COV2.S vaccine versus placebo. This TCR came from a person between 18 and 59 years old who received the Ad26.COV2.S COVID-19 vaccine or a placebo. The CDR3 protein is CASSPGGTGSEKLFF. Here the CDR3 DNA reads TGTGCCAGCAGTCCAGGGGGGACAGGGAGTGAAAAACTGTTTTTT.